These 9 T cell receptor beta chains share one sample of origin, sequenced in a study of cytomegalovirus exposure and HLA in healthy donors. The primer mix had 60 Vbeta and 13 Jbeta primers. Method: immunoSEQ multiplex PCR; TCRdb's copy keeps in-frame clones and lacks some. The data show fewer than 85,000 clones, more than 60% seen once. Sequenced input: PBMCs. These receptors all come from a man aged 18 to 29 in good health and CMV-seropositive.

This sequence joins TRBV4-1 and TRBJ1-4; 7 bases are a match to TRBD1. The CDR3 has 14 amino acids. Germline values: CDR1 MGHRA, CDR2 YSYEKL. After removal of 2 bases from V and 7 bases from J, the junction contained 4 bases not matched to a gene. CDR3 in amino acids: CASSQQTGFEKLFF. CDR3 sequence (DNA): TGCGCCAGCAGCCAACAGACAGGGTTTGAAAAACTGTTTTTT.

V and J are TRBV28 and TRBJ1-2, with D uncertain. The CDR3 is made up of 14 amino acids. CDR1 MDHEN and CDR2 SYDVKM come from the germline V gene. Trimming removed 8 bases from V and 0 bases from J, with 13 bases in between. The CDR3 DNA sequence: TGTGCCAGCGCCCAGGTGATTACTAACTATGGCTACACCTTC. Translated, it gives CASAQVITNYGYTF.

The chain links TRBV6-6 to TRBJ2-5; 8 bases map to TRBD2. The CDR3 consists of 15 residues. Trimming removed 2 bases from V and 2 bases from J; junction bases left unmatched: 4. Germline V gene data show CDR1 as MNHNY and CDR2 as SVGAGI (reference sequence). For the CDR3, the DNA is TGTGCCAGCAGTTACATGGCTAGCGGGCAAGAGACCCAGTACTTC. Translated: CASSYMASGQETQYF.

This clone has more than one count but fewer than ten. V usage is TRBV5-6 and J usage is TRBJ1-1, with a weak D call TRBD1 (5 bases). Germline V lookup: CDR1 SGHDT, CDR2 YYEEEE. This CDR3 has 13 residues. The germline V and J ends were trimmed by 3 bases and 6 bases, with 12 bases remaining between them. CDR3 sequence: CASSSRGYAEAFF. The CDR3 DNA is TGTGCCAGCAGCTCTAGGGGATATGCTGAAGCTTTCTTT.

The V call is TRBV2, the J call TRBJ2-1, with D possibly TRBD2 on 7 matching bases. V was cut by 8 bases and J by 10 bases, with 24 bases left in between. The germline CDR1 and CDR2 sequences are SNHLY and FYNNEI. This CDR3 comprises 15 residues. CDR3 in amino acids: CASPEGGRAGGEQFF. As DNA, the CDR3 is TGTGCCAGCCCGGAAGGGGGGAGGGCCGGAGGGGAGCAGTTCTTC.

The CDR3 loop reads CASSLPTGAYEQYF. Written as DNA, the CDR3 is TGTGCCAGCAGCTTACCGACAGGGGCCTACGAGCAGTACTTC. The rearrangement joins TRBV5-6 to TRBJ2-7; 8 nucleotides align to TRBD1. V lost 2 bases, J lost 2 bases, and 3 bases stayed unmatched. This CDR3 region has 14 residues. Germline V gene sequence: CDR1 SGHDT, CDR2 YYEEEE.

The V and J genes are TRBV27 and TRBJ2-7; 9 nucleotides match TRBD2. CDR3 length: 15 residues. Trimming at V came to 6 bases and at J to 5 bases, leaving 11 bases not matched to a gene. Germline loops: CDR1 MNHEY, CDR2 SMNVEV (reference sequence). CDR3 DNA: TGTGCCAGCAGCCCGCGGGGGGGGCGCCTGGACGAGCAGTACTTC. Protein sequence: CASSPRGGRLDEQYF.

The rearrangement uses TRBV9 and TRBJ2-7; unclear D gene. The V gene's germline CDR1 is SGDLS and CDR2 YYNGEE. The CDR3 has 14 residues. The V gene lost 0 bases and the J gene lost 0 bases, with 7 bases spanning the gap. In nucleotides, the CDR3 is TGTGCCAGCAGCGTAGGAGTCAACTCCTACGAGCAGTACTTC. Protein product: CASSVGVNSYEQYF.

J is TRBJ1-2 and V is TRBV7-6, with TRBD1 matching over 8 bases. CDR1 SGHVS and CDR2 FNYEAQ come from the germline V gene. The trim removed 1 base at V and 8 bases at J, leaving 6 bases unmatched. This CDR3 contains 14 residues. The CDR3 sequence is CASSLGGRGLGYTF. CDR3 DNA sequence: TGTGCCAGCAGCTTAGGAGGCAGGGGGCTAGGCTACACCTTC.